A single sample gave rise to the 25 T cell receptor beta chains below, sequenced in a study of long-term antiretroviral therapy in people with HIV. At the survey level, the v3.0 immunoSEQ assay was run. Clones were read by immunoSEQ multiplex PCR, and TCRdb kept only the in-frame ones, dropping some. The table lists approximately 15,000 clones, around 82% of them singletons. The sequenced sample was unsorted PBMCs, obtained 3.1 years after starting antiretroviral therapy. These receptors all come from a man aged 35 to 55 with HIV.

This chain connects TRBV9 to TRBJ1-2; 9 nucleotides agree with TRBD1. V gave up 4 bases and J gave up 8 bases; unmatched junction bases: 6. Looked up from germline, CDR1 is SGDLS and CDR2 is YYNGEE. The CDR3 is 13 residues long. CDR3 sequence reads: CASSPRTGDGYTF. CDR3 in DNA: TGTGCCAGCAGCCCACGGACAGGGGACGGCTACACCTTC.

The chain combines TRBV6-1 with TRBJ2-2; TRBD2 is a possible D gene (6 bases). The germline CDR1 and CDR2 sequences are MNHNS and SASEGT. Trimming took off 0 bases at V and 4 bases at J, with 15 bases between the two ends. CDR3 length: 17 residues. For the CDR3, the DNA is TGTGCCAGCAGTGAAGCGCGCGGAGGGTTACCCACCGGGGAGCTGTTTTTT. Its translation: CASSEARGGLPTGELFF.

V is TRBV20-1 and J is TRBJ1-1; D not resolved. The CDR3 totals 11 residues. Between the trimmed V and J ends, which lost 7 bases and 7 bases, there was a span of 13 bases. Germline V gene lookup returns CDR1 DFQATT and CDR2 SNEGSKA (reference sequence). Written as DNA, the CDR3 is TGCAGTGTGATCGGCATCTATGAAGCTTTCTTT. Protein: CSVIGIYEAFF.

The chain is built from TRBV5-1 and TRBJ2-7, with D possibly matching TRBD1 (5 bases). The CDR3 runs to 16 residues. Germline V gene sequence: CDR1 SGHRS, CDR2 YFSETQ. V lost 0 bases, J lost 4 bases, and 17 bases lay in between. The CDR3 DNA reads TGCGCCAGCAGCTTGGGCCAGGGCCTCGACTTTTACGAGCAGTACTTC. Translated: CASSLGQGLDFYEQYF.

This rearrangement joins TRBV6-5 to TRBJ1-6; D gene ambiguous. CDR1 and CDR2 (germline): MNHEY, SVGAGI. V was pared by 0 bases and J by 6 bases, with 0 bases between. The CDR3 consists of 12 residues. CDR3 nucleotides: TGTGCCAGCAGTTACTCTAATTCACCCCTCCACTTT. Its translation is CASSYSNSPLHF.

This chain links TRBV11-3 with TRBJ1-5; no firm D call. Trimming cost V 1 base and J 1 base, with 14 bases left between them. CDR3 length: 17 amino acids. Germline V gene data show CDR1 as SGHNT and CDR2 as YENEEA. The chain's CDR3 is CASSLGPDGESNQPQHF. The CDR3 DNA follows: TGTGCCAGCAGCTTAGGACCGGACGGAGAAAGCAATCAGCCCCAGCATTTT. The complete variable domain, with remaining parts taken from reference TRBV11-3 and TRBJ1-5, reads EAGVVQSPRYKIIEKKQPVAFWCNPISGHNTLYWYLQNLGQGPELLIRYENEEAVDDSQLPKDRFSAERLKGVDSTLKIQPAELGDSAVYLCASSLGPDGESNQPQHFGDGTRLSIL.

The V gene is TRBV19, the J gene TRBJ1-1; the D gene is possibly TRBD1 (5 bases). CDR1 LNHDA and CDR2 SQIVND come from the germline V gene (reference sequence). CDR3 length: 16 amino acids. The V end was cut by 10 bases, the J end by 5 bases, with 26 bases between. The CDR3 is CATNGKRGGMQTEAFF. The CDR3 DNA reads TGTGCCACCAATGGGAAACGGGGGGGGATGCAAACTGAAGCTTTCTTT.

The chain joins TRBV18 to TRBJ2-3; 12 nucleotides match TRBD2. From germline, CDR1 is KGHSH and CDR2 LQKENI. There are 18 residues in the CDR3. J lost 0 bases, V lost 2 bases, and 6 bases had no gene match. The CDR3 region is CASSPTSGGTLSTDTQYF. CDR3 in DNA: TGTGCCAGCTCACCAACTAGCGGGGGGACCTTGAGCACAGATACGCAGTATTTT.

The gene calls are TRBV5-4 and TRBJ1-3; 8 bases are a match to TRBD1. Trimming took 0 bases from V and 3 from J; bases not matched to a gene: 5. This CDR3 is built from 16 residues. CDR1 is SGHNT and CDR2 is YYREEE in the germline V gene (reference sequence). The CDR3 DNA follows: TGTGCCAGCAGCTTGGAAACAGGGGGTGATGGAAACACCATATATTTT. Its translation is CASSLETGGDGNTIYF.

This chain joins TRBV5-1 and TRBJ2-2, with D hard to call. The CDR3 has 16 residues. V was cut by 3 bases and J by 4 bases, with 16 bases left in between. The germline V gene has CDR1 SGHRS and CDR2 YFSETQ. CDR3 sequence: CASSSQGGPPTGELFF. CDR3 coding DNA: TGCGCCAGCAGCTCTCAAGGCGGACCACCCACCGGGGAGCTGTTTTTT.

The chain combines TRBV5-1 with TRBJ1-5; TRBD1 matches at 9 bases. The CDR3 is 15 amino acids. The V gene end was trimmed by 0 bases and the J gene end by 4 bases; junction bases not matched to a gene: 2. Germline loops: CDR1 SGHRS, CDR2 YFSETQ. DNA for the CDR3: TGCGCCAGCAGCTTGGGACAGGGGGGGAATCAGCCCCAGCATTTT. Translated, it gives CASSLGQGGNQPQHF.

The rearrangement joins TRBV18 to TRBJ2-1; 13 nucleotides align to TRBD2. J was trimmed by 10 bases and V by 3 bases; bases with no gene match: 9. The V gene's germline CDR1 is KGHSH and CDR2 LQKENI. CDR3 length: 16 residues. The CDR3 DNA follows: TGTGCCAGCTCACCTCGGACTAGCGGGGGAGCAGGGGAGCAGTTCTTC. Its translation is CASSPRTSGGAGEQFF.

This clone was picked up a small number of times. V is TRBV19 and J is TRBJ2-7; D gene unclear. The CDR3 loop spans 14 amino acids. Germline CDR1 LNHDA, CDR2 SQIVND (reference sequence). V shed 4 bases and J shed 2 bases, with 12 bases lying between them. The CDR3 DNA is TGTGCCAGTAGTAGGCGGACCCAGGCCTACGAGCAGTACTTC. It translates to CASSRRTQAYEQYF.

This clone has only one observation. The chain recombines TRBV10-2 with TRBJ2-1, with a possible D match to TRBD1 (6 bases). V lost 5 bases and J lost 5, with 13 bases in between. Germline CDR1 is WSHSY and CDR2 is SAAADI. The CDR3 length is 14 residues. CDR3 protein: CASSHQGRDNEQFF. The CDR3 nucleotides are TGCGCCAGCAGTCACCAGGGGCGCGACAATGAGCAGTTCTTC.

This clone has a single count. V is TRBV7-9 and J is TRBJ1-1; D not resolved. V shed 2 bases and J shed 4 bases, with 8 bases lying between them. CDR1 SEHNR and CDR2 FQNEAQ come from the germline V gene (reference sequence). This CDR3 has 13 residues. CDR3 DNA sequence: TGTGCCAGCAGCTTAACGCCTGGCACTGAAGCTTTCTTT. Its translation: CASSLTPGTEAFF.

The rearrangement uses TRBV7-9 and TRBJ2-7; no clear D. This CDR3 has 14 amino acids. V was clipped by 3 bases and J by 7 bases, with 16 bases between them. CDR1 and CDR2 (germline): SEHNR, FQNEAQ (reference sequence). DNA for the CDR3: TGTGCCAGCAGCTTCGGCAGTTCTATGGGGGAGCAGTACTTC. Translation gives CASSFGSSMGEQYF.

The chain recombines TRBV28 with TRBJ1-3; weak D call: TRBD1 (5 bases). Germline V gene lookup returns CDR1 MDHEN and CDR2 SYDVKM. This CDR3 has 15 residues. V was shortened by 6 bases and J by 1 base, with 13 bases between the two germline ends. The CDR3 sequence is CASRGREDSGNTIYF. CDR3 bases: TGTGCCAGCAGGGGCAGGGAAGATTCTGGAAACACCATATATTTT.

This chain links TRBV13 with TRBJ1-6; D not resolved. Germline loops: CDR1 PRHDT, CDR2 FYEKMQ (reference sequence). V was pared by 4 bases and J by 2 bases, with 9 bases between. The CDR3 extends over 15 amino acids. The DNA of the CDR3 is TGTGCCAGCAGCTCATCAAGGACCTATAATTCACCCCTCCACTTT. Its protein product is CASSSSRTYNSPLHF.

J is TRBJ1-1 and V is TRBV19; no definite D call. CDR1 and CDR2 from the germline V gene are LNHDA and SQIVND (reference sequence). The CDR3 loop spans 13 amino acids. Trimming removed 7 bases from V and 5 bases from J, with 14 bases in between. CDR3 sequence reads: CASMASGGTEAFF. CDR3 in DNA: TGTGCCAGTATGGCGAGCGGAGGAACTGAAGCTTTCTTT.

This clone was seen only a few times. The rearrangement uses TRBV5-4 and TRBJ1-2; TRBD1 agrees at 10 bases. Unmatched junction bases numbered 7, after V lost 4 bases and J lost 4 bases. The CDR3 runs to 15 residues. From germline, CDR1 is SGHNT and CDR2 YYREEE (reference sequence). The CDR3: CASSPDRGDSYGYTF. CDR3 nucleotides: TGTGCCAGCAGCCCGGACAGGGGGGATTCCTATGGCTACACCTTC.

The V and J genes are TRBV7-9 and TRBJ2-3, with TRBD2 matching over 13 bases. The CDR3 is 15 amino acids. Germline CDR1 reads SEHNR; CDR2 reads FQNEAQ (reference sequence). The V segment lost 5 bases and the J segment 4 bases; nucleotides outside the gene matches: 3. The CDR3: CASSEGTSGADTQYF. CDR3 in DNA: TGTGCCAGCAGCGAAGGGACTAGCGGGGCAGATACGCAGTATTTT. Full variable domain (outside the CDR3, taken from reference TRBV7-9 and TRBJ2-3): DTGVSQNPRHKITKRGQNVTFRCDPISEHNRLYWYRQTLGQGPEFLTYFQNEAQLEKSRLLSDRFSAERPKGSFSTLEIQRTEQGDSAMYLCASSEGTSGADTQYFGPGTRLTVL.

This chain links TRBV4-1 with TRBJ2-5; weak D call: TRBD1 (6 bases). The CDR3 totals 15 residues. The germline V gene has CDR1 MGHRA and CDR2 YSYEKL. With 0 bases removed from V and 5 bases from J, the gap between germline ends came to 13 bases. The CDR3 region is CASSQDRGGYETQYF. CDR3 coding DNA: TGCGCCAGCAGCCAAGATCGAGGGGGTTACGAGACCCAGTACTTC.

The rearrangement links TRBV30 to TRBJ1-1, with TRBD1 matching over 8 bases. After removal of 8 bases from V and 6 bases from J, the junction contained 5 bases not matched to a gene. The CDR3 loop spans 11 amino acids. In germline, CDR1 is GTSNPN, CDR2 SVGIG (reference sequence). This chain's CDR3 is CATNRGAEAFF. The CDR3 nucleotides are TGTGCCACCAACAGGGGGGCTGAAGCTTTCTTT.

The J gene is TRBJ2-3, the V gene TRBV5-1; 9 bases match TRBD2. V gave up 1 base and J gave up 4 bases; unmatched junction bases: 4. There are 15 residues in the CDR3. CDR1 and CDR2 from the germline V gene are SGHRS and YFSETQ. The CDR3 region is CASSLSLAGPDTQYF. CDR3 DNA sequence: TGCGCCAGCAGCTTGTCGCTAGCGGGGCCAGATACGCAGTATTTT.

The genes are TRBV30 and TRBJ1-1; D perhaps matches TRBD1 (6 bases). CDR3 length: 14 residues. V was pared by 2 bases and J by 4 bases, with 14 bases between. Germline V lookup: CDR1 GTSNPN, CDR2 SVGIG (reference sequence). DNA for the CDR3: TGTGCCTGGAGTTCAGGGGTGATAGGCACTGAAGCTTTCTTT. Residues: CAWSSGVIGTEAFF.